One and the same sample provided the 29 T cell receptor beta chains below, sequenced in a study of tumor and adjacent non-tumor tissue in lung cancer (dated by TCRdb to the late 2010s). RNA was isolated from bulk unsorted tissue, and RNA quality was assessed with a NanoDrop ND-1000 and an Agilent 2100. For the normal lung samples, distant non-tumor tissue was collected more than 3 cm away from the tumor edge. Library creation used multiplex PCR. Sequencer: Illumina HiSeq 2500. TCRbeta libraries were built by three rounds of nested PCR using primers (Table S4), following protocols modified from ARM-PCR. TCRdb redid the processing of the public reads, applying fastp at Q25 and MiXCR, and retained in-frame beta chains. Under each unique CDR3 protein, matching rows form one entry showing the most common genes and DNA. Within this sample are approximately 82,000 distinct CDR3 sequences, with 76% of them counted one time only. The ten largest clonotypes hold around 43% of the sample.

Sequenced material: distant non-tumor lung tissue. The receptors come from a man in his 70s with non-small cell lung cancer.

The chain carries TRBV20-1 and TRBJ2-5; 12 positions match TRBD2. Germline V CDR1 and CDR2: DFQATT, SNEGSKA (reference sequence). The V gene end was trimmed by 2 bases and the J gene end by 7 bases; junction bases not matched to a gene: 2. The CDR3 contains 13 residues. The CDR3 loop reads CSARLTSGGTQYF. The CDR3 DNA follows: TGCAGTGCTAGACTGACTAGCGGGGGGACCCAGTACTTC.

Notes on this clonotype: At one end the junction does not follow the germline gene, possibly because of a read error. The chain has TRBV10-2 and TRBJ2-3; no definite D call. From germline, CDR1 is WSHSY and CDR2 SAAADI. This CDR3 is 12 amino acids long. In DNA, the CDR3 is TGCGCCAACAGTGAGTACACAGATACGCAGTATTTT. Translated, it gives CANSEYTDTQYF.

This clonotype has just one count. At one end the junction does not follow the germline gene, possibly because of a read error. Here the CDR3 DNA reads TGTGCCAGCAACTTATACGCGGGGGGCAGGAATGAGGAGTTCTTC. Its translation is CASNLYAGGRNEEFF. The gene calls are TRBV5-4 and TRBJ2-1; TRBD2 matches at 8 bases. The CDR3 sequence is 15 residues long. Germline V gives CDR1 SGHNT, CDR2 YYREEE (reference sequence).

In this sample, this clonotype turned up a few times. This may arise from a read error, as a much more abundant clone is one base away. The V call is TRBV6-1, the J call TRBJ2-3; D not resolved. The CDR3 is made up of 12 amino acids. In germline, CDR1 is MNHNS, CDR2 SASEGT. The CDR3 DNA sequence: TGTGTCAGCAGTGGGGACACAGATACGCAGTATTTT. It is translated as CVSSGDTDTQYF.

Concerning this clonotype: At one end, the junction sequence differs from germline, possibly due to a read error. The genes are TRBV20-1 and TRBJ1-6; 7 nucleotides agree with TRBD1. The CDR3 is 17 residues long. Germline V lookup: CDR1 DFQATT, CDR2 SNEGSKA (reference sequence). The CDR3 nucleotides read TGCAGTACTAGAGGGGGCCCTTCTAGCTCCTATAATTCACCCCTCCACTTT. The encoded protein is CSTRGGPSSSYNSPLHF.

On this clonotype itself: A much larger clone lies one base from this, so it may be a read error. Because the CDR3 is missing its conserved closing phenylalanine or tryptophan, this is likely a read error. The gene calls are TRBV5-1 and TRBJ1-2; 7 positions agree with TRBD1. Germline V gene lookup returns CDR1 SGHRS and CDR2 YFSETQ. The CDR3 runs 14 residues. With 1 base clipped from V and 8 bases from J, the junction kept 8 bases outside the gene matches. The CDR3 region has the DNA TGCGCCAGCAGCTTGCGACAGGGCCTAGACGGCTACACCTTA. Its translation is CASSLRQGLDGYTL.

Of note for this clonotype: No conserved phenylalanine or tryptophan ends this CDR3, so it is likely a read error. The CDR3 region is CASSWGGETQYT. CDR3 sequence (DNA): TGTGCCAGTAGCTGGGGGGGCGAGACACAGTACACC. The gene calls are TRBV11-2 and TRBJ2-5; TRBD2 might be the D (7 bases). The CDR3 consists of 12 residues. In germline, CDR1 is SGHAT, CDR2 FQNNGV.

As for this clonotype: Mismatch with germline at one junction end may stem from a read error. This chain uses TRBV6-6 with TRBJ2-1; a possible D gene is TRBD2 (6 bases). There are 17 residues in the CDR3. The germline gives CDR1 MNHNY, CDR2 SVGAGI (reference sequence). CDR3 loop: CASSYNRGGRTNNEQVF. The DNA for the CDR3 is TGTGCCAGCAGTTACAATAGAGGAGGGCGTACAAACAATGAGCAGGTCTTC.

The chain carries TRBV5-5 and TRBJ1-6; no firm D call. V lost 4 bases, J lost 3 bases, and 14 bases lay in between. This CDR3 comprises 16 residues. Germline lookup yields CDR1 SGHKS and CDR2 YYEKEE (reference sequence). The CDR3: CASSLDAQNYNSPLHF. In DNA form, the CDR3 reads TGTGCCAGCAGCCTGGACGCTCAAAACTATAATTCACCCCTCCACTTT. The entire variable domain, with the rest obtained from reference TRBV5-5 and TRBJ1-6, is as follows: DAGVTQSPTHLIKTRGQQVTLRCSPISGHKSVSWYQQVLGQGPQFIFQYYEKEERGRGNFPDRFSARQFPNYSSELNVNALLLGDSALYLCASSLDAQNYNSPLHFGNGTRLTVT.

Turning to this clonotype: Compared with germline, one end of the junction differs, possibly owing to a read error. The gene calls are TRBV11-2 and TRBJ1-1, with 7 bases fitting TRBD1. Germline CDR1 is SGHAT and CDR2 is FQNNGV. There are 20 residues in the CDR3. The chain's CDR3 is CASSLTGLGLGDLLNDEAFF. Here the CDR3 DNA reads TGTGCCAGTAGCTTGACAGGGTTGGGCCTTGGGGATTTATTGAACGATGAAGCTTTCTTT.

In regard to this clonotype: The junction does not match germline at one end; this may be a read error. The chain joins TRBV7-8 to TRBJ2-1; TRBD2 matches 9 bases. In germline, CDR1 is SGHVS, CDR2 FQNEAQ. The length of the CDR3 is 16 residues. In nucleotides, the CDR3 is TGTGCCAGCAGCTCCAAAGGGACTAGCTTGTACAATGAGCGGTTCTTC. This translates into CASSSKGTSLYNERFF. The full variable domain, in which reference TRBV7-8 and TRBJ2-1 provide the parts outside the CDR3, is GAGVSQSPRYKVAKRGQDVALRCDPISGHVSLFWYQQALGQGPEFLTYFQNEAQLDKSGLPSDRFFAERPEGSVSTLKIQRTQQEDSAVYLCASSSKGTSLYNERFFGPGTRLTVL.

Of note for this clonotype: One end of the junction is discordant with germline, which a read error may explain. The DNA of the CDR3 is TGTGCCAGCAGTTTAGATGGGGCCCAGACTCGCGAGCAATACTTC. It encodes CASSLDGAQTREQYF. V is TRBV11-3 and J is TRBJ2-7; perhaps TRBD1 as D (5 bases). The CDR3 contains 15 residues. Germline-derived CDR1 and CDR2 are SGHNT and YENEEA.

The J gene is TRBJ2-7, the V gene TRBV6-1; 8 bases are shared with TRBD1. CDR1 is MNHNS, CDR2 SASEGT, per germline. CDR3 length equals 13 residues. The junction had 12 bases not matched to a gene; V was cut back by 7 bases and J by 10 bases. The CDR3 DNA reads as TGTGCCAGCATCGGGACAGGCTTGAAGGACCAGTACTTC. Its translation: CASIGTGLKDQYF.

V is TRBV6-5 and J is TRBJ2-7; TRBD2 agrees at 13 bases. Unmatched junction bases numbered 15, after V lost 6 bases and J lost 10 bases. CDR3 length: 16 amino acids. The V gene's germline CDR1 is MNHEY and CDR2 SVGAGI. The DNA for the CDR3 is TGTGCCAGCAGACCACGGACTAGCGGGAGACTCTACAACCAGTACTTC. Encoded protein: CASRPRTSGRLYNQYF.

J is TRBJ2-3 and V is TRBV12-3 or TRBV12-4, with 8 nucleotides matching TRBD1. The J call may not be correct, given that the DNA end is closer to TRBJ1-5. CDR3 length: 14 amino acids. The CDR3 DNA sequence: TGTGCCAGCAGTTTTTCCAGGGGGCTTGATACGCAGCATTTT. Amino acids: CASSFSRGLDTQHF.

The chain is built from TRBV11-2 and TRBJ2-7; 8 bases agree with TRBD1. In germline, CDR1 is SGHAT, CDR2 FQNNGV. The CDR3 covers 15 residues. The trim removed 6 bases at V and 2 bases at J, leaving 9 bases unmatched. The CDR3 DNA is TGTGCCAGCAGGTTCGTTCAGGGGGCCCCCTACGAGCAGTACTTC. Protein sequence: CASRFVQGAPYEQYF.

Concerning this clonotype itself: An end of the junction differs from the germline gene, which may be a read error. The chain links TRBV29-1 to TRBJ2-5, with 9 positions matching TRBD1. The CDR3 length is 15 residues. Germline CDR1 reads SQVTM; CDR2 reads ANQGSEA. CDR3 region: CSVGRDRVGGETQYF. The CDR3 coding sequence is TGCAGCGTTGGCCGGGACAGGGTTGGTGGGGAGACACAGTACTTC. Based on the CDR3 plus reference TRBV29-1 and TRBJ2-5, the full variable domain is SAVISQKPSRDICQRGTSLTIQCQVDSQVTMMFWYRQQPGQSLTLIATANQGSEATYESGFVIDKFPISRPNLTFSTLTVSNMSPEDSSIYLCSVGRDRVGGETQYFGPGTRLLVL.

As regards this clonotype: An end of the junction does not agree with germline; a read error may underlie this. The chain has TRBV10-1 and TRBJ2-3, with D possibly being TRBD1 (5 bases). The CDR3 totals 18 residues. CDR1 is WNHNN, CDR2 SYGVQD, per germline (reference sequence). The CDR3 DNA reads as TGCGCCAGCAGTGAGTCCCTCTGGACGAATATGGAGACAGATACGCAGTTTTTT. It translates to CASSESLWTNMETDTQFF.

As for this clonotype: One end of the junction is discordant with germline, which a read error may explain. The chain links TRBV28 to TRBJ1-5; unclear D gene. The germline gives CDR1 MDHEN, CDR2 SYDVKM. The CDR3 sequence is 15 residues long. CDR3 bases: TGTGCCAACAGTCCCTGGAGAGGGAGCAATCAGCCCCAGCATTTT. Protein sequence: CANSPWRGSNQPQHF.

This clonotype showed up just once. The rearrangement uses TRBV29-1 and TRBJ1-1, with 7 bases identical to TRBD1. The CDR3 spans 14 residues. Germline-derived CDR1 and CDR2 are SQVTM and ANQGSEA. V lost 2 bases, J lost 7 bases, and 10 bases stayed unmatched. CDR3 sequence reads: CSVEQGDAGNEAFF. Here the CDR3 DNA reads TGCAGCGTTGAACAGGGGGATGCTGGCAATGAAGCTTTCTTT. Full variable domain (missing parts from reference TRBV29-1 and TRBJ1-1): SAVISQKPSRDICQRGTSLTIQCQVDSQVTMMFWYRQQPGQSLTLIATANQGSEATYESGFVIDKFPISRPNLTFSTLTVSNMSPEDSSIYLCSVEQGDAGNEAFFGQGTRLTVV.

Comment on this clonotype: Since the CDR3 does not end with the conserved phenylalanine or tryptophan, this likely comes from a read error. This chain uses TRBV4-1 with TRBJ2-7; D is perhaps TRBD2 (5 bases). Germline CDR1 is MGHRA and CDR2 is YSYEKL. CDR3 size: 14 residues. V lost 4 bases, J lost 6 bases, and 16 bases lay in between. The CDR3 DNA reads TGCGCCAGCAGCCGAGATCGAGGAGGTCCCGAGCAGTACTCC. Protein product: CASSRDRGGPEQYS.

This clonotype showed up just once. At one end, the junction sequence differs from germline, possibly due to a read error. The CDR3 is CASGQRLAGGQETQYF. The DNA of the CDR3 is TGTGCTAGTGGCCAGAGACTAGCGGGGGGGCAAGAGACACAGTACTTC. The J gene is TRBJ2-5, the V gene TRBV12-5, with 14 bases lining up with TRBD2. CDR3 size: 16 residues. CDR1 and CDR2 from the germline V gene are LGHNT and FRNRAP.

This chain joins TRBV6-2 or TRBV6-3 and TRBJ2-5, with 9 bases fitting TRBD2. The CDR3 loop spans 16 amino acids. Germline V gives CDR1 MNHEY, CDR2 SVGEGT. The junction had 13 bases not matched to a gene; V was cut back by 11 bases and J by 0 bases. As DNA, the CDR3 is TGTGCCGGCAATTACTTGCGGGAGGGGTACCAAGAGACCCAGTACTTC. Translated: CAGNYLREGYQETQYF.

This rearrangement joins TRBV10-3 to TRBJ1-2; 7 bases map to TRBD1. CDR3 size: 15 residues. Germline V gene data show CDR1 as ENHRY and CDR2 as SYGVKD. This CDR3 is CRITKERDSLYGYTF. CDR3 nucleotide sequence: TGTCGCATCACTAAGGAACGGGACAGCCTATATGGCTACACCTTC.

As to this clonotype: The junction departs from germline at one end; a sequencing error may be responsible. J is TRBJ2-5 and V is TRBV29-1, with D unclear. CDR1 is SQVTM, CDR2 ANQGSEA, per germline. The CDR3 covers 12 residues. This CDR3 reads CSAPDVRETRYF. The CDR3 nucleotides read TGCAGCGCACCTGACGTACGAGAGACCCGGTACTTC. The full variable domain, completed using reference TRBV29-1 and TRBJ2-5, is SAVISQKPSRDICQRGTSLTIQCQVDSQVTMMFWYRQQPGQSLTLIATANQGSEATYESGFVIDKFPISRPNLTFSTLTVSNMSPEDSSIYLCSAPDVRETRYFGPGTRLLVL.

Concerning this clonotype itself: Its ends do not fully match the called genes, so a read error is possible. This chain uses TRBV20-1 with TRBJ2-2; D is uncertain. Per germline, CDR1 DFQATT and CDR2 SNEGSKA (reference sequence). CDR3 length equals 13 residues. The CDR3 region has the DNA TGCAGTGCTCGACTGGGGAACACCGTGGAGCTGTTTTTT. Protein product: CSARLGNTVELFF.

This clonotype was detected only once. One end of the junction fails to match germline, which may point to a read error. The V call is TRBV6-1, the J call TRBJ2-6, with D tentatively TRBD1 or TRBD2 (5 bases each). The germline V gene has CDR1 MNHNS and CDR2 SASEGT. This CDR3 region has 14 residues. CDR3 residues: CASSEGAGANVLTW. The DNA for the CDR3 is TGTGCCAGCAGTGAAGGAGCCGGGGCCAACGTCCTGACTTGG.

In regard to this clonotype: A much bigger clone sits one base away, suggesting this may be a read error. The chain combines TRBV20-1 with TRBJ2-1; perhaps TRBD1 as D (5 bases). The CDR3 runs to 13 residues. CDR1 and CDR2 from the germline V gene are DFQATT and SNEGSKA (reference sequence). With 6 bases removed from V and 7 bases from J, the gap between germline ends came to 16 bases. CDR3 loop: CSATPRETNEQFF. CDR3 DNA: TGCAGTGCGACTCCCAGGGAAACGAATGAGCAGTTCTTC.

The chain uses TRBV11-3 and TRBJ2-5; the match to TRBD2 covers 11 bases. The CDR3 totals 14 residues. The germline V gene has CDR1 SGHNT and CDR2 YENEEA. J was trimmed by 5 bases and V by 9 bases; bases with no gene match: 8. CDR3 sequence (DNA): TGTGCCAGTAGCCAACTAGCGGGGGTGGAGACCCAGTACTTC. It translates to CASSQLAGVETQYF.